This TCR beta chain was recovered during a study of regulatory T cells in long-lasting Graves disease. The authors built TCR beta libraries using iRepertoire HTBI primers and Arm-PCR of CDR3 regions. One entry per CDR3 protein results from TCRdb running MiXCR on the multiplex PCR reads. The sample yields 700,000 or so distinct CDR3 sequences, around 30% seen once. This clonotype was seen a few times. Germline V gene sequence: CDR1 SGHAT, CDR2 FQNNGV. With V trimmed by 1 base and J by 3 bases, 5 bases remained unmatched. The CDR3 has 18 amino acids. Time point indicated: persistent/refractory GD, antithyroid drugs over 5 years with positive TRAb. RNA isolated from PBMCs was used to make the TCR library.

This TCR was sampled from a female donor with Graves disease. V gene TRBV11-2 combines with J gene TRBJ2-2, with TRBD2 identical over 13 bases. Sequenced here: peripheral blood mononuclear cells (PBMCs), sampled when the disease was refractory, from a patient treated with antithyroid drugs. In nucleotides, the CDR3 is TGTGCCAGCAGCTTAGCCAGGACTAGCGGGAGATACACCGGGGAGCTGTTTTTT. Translation: CASSLARTSGRYTGELFF.